The 2 T cell receptor beta chains reported below all come from one sample, sequenced in a study of cytomegalovirus exposure and HLA in healthy donors. A multiplex PCR was run with 60 Vbeta primers and 13 Jbeta primers. TCRdb's table, derived via immunoSEQ multiplex PCR, lists solely in-frame clones and lacks some. The sample lists about 92,000 clones, 81% occurring once. Sequenced input: PBMCs. The receptors stem from a girl aged 2-10 years in good health and CMV-seropositive.

CDR3: CASSSDRNTEAFF. The CDR3 DNA reads TGTGCCAGTAGTTCGGACAGGAACACTGAAGCTTTCTTT. The V and J genes are TRBV19 and TRBJ1-1; D might be TRBD1 (6 bases). This CDR3 has 13 residues. The germline gives CDR1 LNHDA, CDR2 SQIVND (reference sequence). V was pared by 5 bases and J by 1 base, with 8 bases between.

Here the CDR3 DNA reads TGTGCCATCAGGGATAGCGGGAGCATAGGCTACGAGCAGTACTTC. The encoded protein is CAIRDSGSIGYEQYF. The gene calls are TRBV10-3 and TRBJ2-7, with 9 positions matching TRBD2. V gave up 6 bases and J gave up 3 bases; unmatched junction bases: 9. The CDR3 length is 15 residues. In germline, CDR1 is ENHRY, CDR2 SYGVKD.